Presented here are 23 T cell receptor beta chains from one specimen sequenced in a study of T-cell reconstitution after alpha-beta-depleted transplantation in children. Unique molecular identifiers tagged the TCRbeta library. In TCRdb, the PCR reads were re-called with MiXCR into one record per CDR3 protein. The data contain 450,000 to 550,000 distinct CDR3 sequences, 9.5% to 12% of them singletons. The source material was PBMCs, mostly from graft donor cells, sampled 180 days after TCRalphabeta/CD19-depleted stem cell transplant. These receptors originate from a female patient between 2 and 15 years old who had a stem cell transplant for aplastic anemia, so the T cells may come from the graft donor.

This clonotype was seen ten or more times. The chain uses TRBV5-6 and TRBJ2-7; 10 positions agree with TRBD2. The CDR3 is made up of 18 amino acids. Trimming cost V 0 bases and J 0 bases; bases outside gene matches: 9. Germline CDR1 and CDR2: SGHDT and YYEEEE. The DNA of the CDR3 is TGTGCCAGCAGCTTGGAGGCTAGCGGGGGCGTCACCTCCTACGAGCAGTACTTC. Translation gives CASSLEASGGVTSYEQYF.

The chain couples TRBV11-2 to TRBJ2-7; a weak D match, TRBD2 (6 bases). The CDR3 is made up of 14 amino acids. Between the trimmed V and J ends, which lost 1 base and 6 bases, there was a span of 13 bases. Germline V lookup: CDR1 SGHAT, CDR2 FQNNGV. The CDR3: CASSLAGGLGEQYV. The CDR3 DNA is TGTGCCAGCAGCTTAGCAGGAGGGTTGGGCGAGCAGTACGTC.

The chain has TRBV20-1 and TRBJ1-5; D is unclear. CDR1 and CDR2 from the germline V gene are DFQATT and SNEGSKA (reference sequence). V was clipped by 3 bases and J by 4 bases, with 10 bases between them. This CDR3 contains 13 residues. The chain's CDR3 is CSASDWANQPQHF. CDR3 DNA sequence: TGCAGTGCTAGTGATTGGGCGAATCAGCCCCAGCATTTT.

This clonotype was counted a few times. The V call is TRBV7-9, the J call TRBJ2-7; a possible D gene is TRBD1 (5 bases). From germline, CDR1 is SEHNR and CDR2 FQNEAQ (reference sequence). The CDR3 totals 12 residues. Trimming took 8 bases from V and 2 from J, leaving 10 bases between them. CDR3 coding DNA: TGTGCCAGCGTTACAGGTACCTACGAGCAGTACTTC. Its translation: CASVTGTYEQYF.

This clonotype was detected a few times. This rearrangement joins TRBV4-1 to TRBJ2-5, with a weak D call TRBD1 (6 bases). Trimming cost V 3 bases and J 5 bases, with 22 bases left between them. This CDR3 spans 17 amino acids. Germline V gene data show CDR1 as MGHRA and CDR2 as YSYEKL. The CDR3 DNA follows: TGCGCCAGCAGCCACCTCTCTGGTGGCAGGGGCGGCGAGACCCAGTACTTC. This translates into CASSHLSGGRGGETQYF.

The chain joins TRBV29-1 to TRBJ2-1; D is unresolved. This CDR3 is 11 amino acids long. Between the trimmed V and J ends, which lost 5 bases and 4 bases, there was a span of 6 bases. Per germline, CDR1 SQVTM and CDR2 ANQGSEA. The CDR3 region is CSVHPYNEQFF. The CDR3 nucleotides are TGCAGCGTTCACCCTTACAATGAGCAGTTCTTC.

The rearrangement uses TRBV7-3 and TRBJ2-1; 12 positions match TRBD2. V shed 4 bases, J shed 6 bases, and the junction held 4 bases outside the gene matches. The CDR3 sequence is 15 residues long. Germline V gives CDR1 SGHTA, CDR2 FQGTGA. This chain's CDR3 is CASSSRTSGANEQFF. The CDR3 nucleotides are TGTGCCAGCAGCTCGAGGACTAGCGGGGCCAATGAGCAGTTCTTC.

This clonotype was observed a few times. The V gene is TRBV4-3, the J gene TRBJ1-5, with D unresolved. CDR1 LGHNA and CDR2 YSLEER come from the germline V gene. V lost 1 base to trimming and J lost 1 base, with 5 bases between them. The CDR3 has 14 residues. CDR3 nucleotides: TGCGCCAGCAGCCAAGCTAAAAGCAATCAGCCCCAGCATTTT. Its protein is CASSQAKSNQPQHF.

In this sample, this clonotype turned up many times. CDR3 protein: CASSLGQLSTDTQYF. The CDR3 DNA follows: TGCGCCAGCAGCTTGGGACAGCTAAGCACAGATACGCAGTATTTT. The rearrangement joins TRBV5-1 to TRBJ2-3; a possible D gene is TRBD1 (5 bases). CDR3 size: 15 residues. V gave up 0 bases and J gave up 0 bases, with 8 bases separating them. Germline V gene sequence: CDR1 SGHRS, CDR2 YFSETQ. Variable domain in full (rest from reference TRBV5-1 and TRBJ2-3): KAGVTQTPRYLIKTRGQQVTLSCSPISGHRSVSWYQQTPGQGLQFLFEYFSETQRNKGNFPGRFSGRQFSNSRSEMNVSTLELGDSALYLCASSLGQLSTDTQYFGPGTRLTVL.

This clonotype was detected a few times. The chain has TRBV20-1 and TRBJ2-2, with D perhaps being TRBD1 or TRBD2 (7 bases each). The CDR3 spans 16 residues. Per germline, CDR1 DFQATT and CDR2 SNEGSKA (reference sequence). V was cut by 2 bases and J by 5 bases, with 18 bases left in between. This CDR3 reads CSARLGGGGHTGELFF. The CDR3 bases are TGCAGTGCTAGACTCGGGGGAGGGGGCCATACCGGGGAGCTGTTTTTT.

In its sample, this clonotype was seen a few times. V gene TRBV10-3 combines with J gene TRBJ2-3; 7 nucleotides align to TRBD2. CDR3 size: 14 residues. Germline values: CDR1 ENHRY, CDR2 SYGVKD. With 11 bases clipped from V and 3 bases from J, the junction kept 11 bases outside the gene matches. The CDR3 is CALSWAGVTDTQYF. CDR3 bases: TGTGCCCTATCATGGGCGGGAGTGACAGATACGCAGTATTTT.

This sequence joins TRBV11-2 and TRBJ2-3; 11 nucleotides align to TRBD1. This CDR3 region has 16 residues. CDR1 SGHAT and CDR2 FQNNGV come from the germline V gene. V shed 5 bases, J shed 3 bases, and the junction held 7 bases outside the gene matches. CDR3 sequence: CASSRSGTGGTDTQYF. The CDR3 DNA reads TGTGCCAGCAGCCGATCCGGGACAGGGGGGACAGATACGCAGTATTTT.

The rearrangement links TRBV20-1 to TRBJ2-7, with D hard to call. V shed 3 bases and J shed 2 bases, with 14 bases lying between them. Germline V lookup: CDR1 DFQATT, CDR2 SNEGSKA (reference sequence). The CDR3 consists of 14 residues. In DNA form, the CDR3 reads TGCAGTGCTAGCCTCTTTTCCCAGCCCTACGAGCAGTACTTC. Amino acids: CSASLFSQPYEQYF.

This rearrangement joins TRBV5-1 to TRBJ1-2; no clear D. Germline lookup yields CDR1 SGHRS and CDR2 YFSETQ. Trimming removed 1 base at V and 7 bases at J, with 17 bases between. CDR3 length equals 15 residues. The CDR3 protein is CASSLYMEDWGGYTF. CDR3 bases: TGCGCCAGCAGCTTGTACATGGAAGACTGGGGTGGCTACACCTTC.

This clonotype was seen at least ten times. This chain connects TRBV12-3 or TRBV12-4 to TRBJ2-5, with a possible D match to TRBD2 (6 bases). V gave up 6 bases and J gave up 5 bases, with 19 bases separating them. This CDR3 has 15 residues. CDR3 bases: TGTGCCAGCAGCCTGGCGGGGCCCCCCGTGGAGACCCAGTACTTC. It translates to CASSLAGPPVETQYF.

This clonotype was seen repeatedly, ten times or more. V gene TRBV7-9 combines with J gene TRBJ1-6; TRBD1 agrees at 8 bases. V trimming: 6 bases; J trimming: 6 bases; junction bases outside the gene matches: 7. Germline loops: CDR1 SEHNR, CDR2 FQNEAQ (reference sequence). The CDR3 loop spans 15 amino acids. CDR3 nucleotides: TGTGCCAGCAGGCCTCTCAGGGGGCTTAATTCACCCCTCCACTTT. This translates into CASRPLRGLNSPLHF.

CDR3 residues: CASGEDGYEQYF. DNA for the CDR3: TGTGCCAGCGGGGAGGATGGATACGAGCAGTACTTC. The chain is built from TRBV28 and TRBJ2-7; D possibly corresponds to TRBD2 (6 bases). Trimming took off 8 bases at V and 4 bases at J, with 12 bases between the two ends. The CDR3 consists of 12 residues. Germline V gives CDR1 MDHEN, CDR2 SYDVKM.

This clonotype was observed a handful of times. The V call is TRBV27, the J call TRBJ2-5; tentatively, D is TRBD2 (6 bases). Germline assignment: CDR1 MNHEY and CDR2 SMNVEV (reference sequence). The CDR3 is 15 amino acids. Trimming took off 5 bases at V and 4 bases at J, with 17 bases between the two ends. The CDR3 protein is CASSPRTRGGETQYF. The CDR3, as DNA: TGTGCCAGCAGTCCGAGGACAAGGGGAGGAGAGACCCAGTACTTC.

This clonotype was detected only a few times. This chain uses TRBV6-1 with TRBJ2-3; 10 bases map to TRBD2. The CDR3 sequence is 15 residues long. Trimming cost V 6 bases and J 4 bases; bases outside gene matches: 7. The germline V gene encodes CDR1 MNHNS and CDR2 SASEGT. The CDR3 spells CASRASGSGSDTQYF. The CDR3 DNA reads TGTGCCAGCAGGGCTAGCGGGAGTGGATCAGATACGCAGTATTTT.

This clonotype was observed a handful of times. The genes are TRBV6-2 or TRBV6-3 and TRBJ2-6, with D unresolved. Germline V gene lookup returns CDR1 MNHEY and CDR2 SVGEGT. This CDR3 contains 11 residues. The V and J ends lost 7 bases and 13 bases respectively, with 11 bases between them. The CDR3 here is CASIFPGVLTF. In nucleotides, the CDR3 is TGTGCCAGCATCTTCCCAGGTGTCCTGACTTTC.

Written as DNA, the CDR3 is TGTGCCAGCAGTTTATGGGGCCTGGATTCACCCCTCCACTTT. Translation gives CASSLWGLDSPLHF. The V call is TRBV27, the J call TRBJ1-6; TRBD1 is a possible D gene (5 bases). This CDR3 spans 14 amino acids. V was clipped by 1 base and J by 8 bases, with 9 bases between them. CDR1 is MNHEY and CDR2 is SMNVEV in the germline V gene (reference sequence).

There are a few counts of this clonotype. The chain employs TRBV5-1 and TRBJ2-7; TRBD2 agrees at 9 bases. Trimming at V came to 2 bases and at J to 2 bases, leaving 11 bases not matched to a gene. From germline, CDR1 is SGHRS and CDR2 YFSETQ. There are 17 residues in the CDR3. CDR3 nucleotides: TGCGCCAGCAGCTTTGGGCTCATAGCGGGAGAACCCTACGAGCAGTACTTC. Amino acids: CASSFGLIAGEPYEQYF. Combining the CDR3 with reference TRBV5-1 and TRBJ2-7 gives the whole variable domain KAGVTQTPRYLIKTRGQQVTLSCSPISGHRSVSWYQQTPGQGLQFLFEYFSETQRNKGNFPGRFSGRQFSNSRSEMNVSTLELGDSALYLCASSFGLIAGEPYEQYFGPGTRLTVT.

The chain joins TRBV5-1 to TRBJ1-1; D uncertain. Germline V gene lookup returns CDR1 SGHRS and CDR2 YFSETQ. This CDR3 has 13 amino acids. Trimming removed 4 bases from V and 3 bases from J, with 10 bases in between. The CDR3 nucleotides are TGCGCCAGCAGCCTCATCGTGGACACTGAAGCTTTCTTT. Amino acid sequence: CASSLIVDTEAFF.